Below are 28 T cell receptor beta chains sequenced from a single sample in a study of blood T cell repertoires in COVID-19. Here immunoSEQ multiplex PCR was the method, and the copy in TCRdb shows in-frame clones only, minus some. The table lists 95,000 to 100,000 clones, approximately 92% of them singletons. Material for sequencing was peripheral blood. These receptors all come from a man aged 50 to 60 with active COVID-19.

V usage is TRBV5-1 and J usage is TRBJ2-2; 7 bases are a match to TRBD1. This CDR3 has 15 amino acids. The trim removed 9 bases at V and 0 bases at J, leaving 8 bases unmatched. The germline V gene encodes CDR1 SGHRS and CDR2 YFSETQ. CDR3 region: CATGTTGANTGELFF. The CDR3 nucleotides are TGCGCCACCGGAACTACAGGGGCGAACACCGGGGAGCTGTTTTTT.

The rearrangement joins TRBV24-1 to TRBJ2-2; TRBD2 aligns across 10 bases. With 6 bases clipped from V and 1 base from J, the junction kept 1 base outside the gene matches. Germline V gives CDR1 KGHDR, CDR2 SFDVKD. The CDR3 has 15 amino acids. CDR3 bases: TGTGCCACCAGTAGGACTAGCGGGAACACCGGGGAGCTGTTTTTT. Protein: CATSRTSGNTGELFF.

This sequence joins TRBV19 and TRBJ1-5; D not certain. Germline CDR1 reads LNHDA; CDR2 reads SQIVND (reference sequence). This CDR3 region has 13 residues. V was shortened by 5 bases and J by 5 bases, with 10 bases between the two germline ends. The DNA for the CDR3 is TGTGCCAGTAGTGATCCGGGGTATCAGCCCCAGCATTTT. This sequence encodes CASSDPGYQPQHF. Full variable domain (rest looked up from reference TRBV19 and TRBJ1-5): DGGITQSPKYLFRKEGQNVTLSCEQNLNHDAMYWYRQDPGQGLRLIYYSQIVNDFQKGDIAEGYSVSREKKESFPLTVTSAQKNPTAFYLCASSDPGYQPQHFGDGTRLSIL.

This chain connects TRBV7-3 to TRBJ1-4, with D perhaps matching TRBD1 (5 bases). The V end was cut by 5 bases, the J end by 6 bases, with 19 bases between. CDR1 SGHTA and CDR2 FQGTGA come from the germline V gene. CDR3 length: 16 amino acids. The CDR3 spells CASSLETGPTYEKLFF. The DNA for the CDR3 is TGTGCCAGCAGCCTAGAAACAGGTCCGACGTATGAAAAACTGTTTTTT.

This chain connects TRBV5-6 to TRBJ2-3; the match to TRBD1 covers 10 bases. The germline V gene has CDR1 SGHDT and CDR2 YYEEEE. CDR3 length equals 17 residues. J gave up 6 bases and V 0 bases, and 10 bases lay outside the gene matches. The CDR3 is CASSLAVDRGHRDTQYF. The CDR3 DNA is TGTGCCAGCAGCTTGGCTGTTGACAGGGGGCATAGGGATACGCAGTATTTT.

The sample holds a few counts of this clone. The chain employs TRBV7-9 and TRBJ2-7, with 9 bases fitting TRBD1. The V and J ends lost 4 bases and 3 bases, in that order; junction bases with no gene match: 13. Germline V gives CDR1 SEHNR, CDR2 FQNEAQ (reference sequence). This CDR3 is built from 17 residues. CDR3 sequence (DNA): TGTGCCAGCAGCTCCCAGGCCCCCGGGACAGGGTTCTACGAGCAGTACTTC. Encoded protein: CASSSQAPGTGFYEQYF. Using reference TRBV7-9 and TRBJ2-7 for the parts outside the CDR3, the full variable domain is DTGVSQNPRHKITKRGQNVTFRCDPISEHNRLYWYRQTLGQGPEFLTYFQNEAQLEKSRLLSDRFSAERPKGSFSTLEIQRTEQGDSAMYLCASSSQAPGTGFYEQYFGPGTRLTVT.

The V gene is TRBV19, the J gene TRBJ2-5; the D gene is possibly TRBD1 (5 bases). Germline CDR1 and CDR2: LNHDA and SQIVND (reference sequence). This CDR3 comprises 13 residues. Trimming shortened V by 5 bases and J by 1 base, and 8 bases separated the two germline ends. In DNA, the CDR3 is TGTGCCAGTAGTGTGACAGTCCAAGAGACCCAGTACTTC. It translates to CASSVTVQETQYF.

The chain joins TRBV3-1 (or the pseudogene TRBV3-2) to TRBJ1-2, with TRBD1 as a possible D gene (6 bases). V gave up 4 bases and J gave up 0 bases, with 9 bases separating them. Germline CDR1 is LGHDT and CDR2 is YNNKEL (reference sequence). The CDR3 length is 14 residues. CDR3 nucleotide sequence: TGTGCCAGCAGCCGAGGGACACCTAACTATGGCTACACCTTC. It specifies CASSRGTPNYGYTF.

The chain couples TRBV2 to TRBJ1-2, with unresolved D. The CDR3 has 13 amino acids. The germline V and J ends were trimmed by 5 bases and 6 bases, with 13 bases remaining between them. Germline values: CDR1 SNHLY, CDR2 FYNNEI. In nucleotides, the CDR3 is TGTGCCAGCAGTCCGGATCTGGGAGATGGCTACACCTTC. Translated: CASSPDLGDGYTF.

The V call is TRBV21-1, the J call TRBJ2-1; the tabulated D call, TRBD1, remains unverified against the DNA. TRBV21-1 is a recognized pseudogene. The CDR3 consists of 18 residues. The CDR3 region is CASSKYNRGQSSYNEQFF. CDR3 sequence (DNA): TGTGCCAGCAGCAAATATAATAGGGGACAGAGCTCCTACAATGAGCAGTTCTTC.

The chain recombines TRBV18 with TRBJ1-2; the D gene is possibly TRBD1 (6 bases). V was pared by 6 bases and J by 4 bases, with 9 bases between. CDR3 length equals 12 residues. Looked up from germline, CDR1 is KGHSH and CDR2 is LQKENI. The chain's CDR3 is CASSLRGYGYTF. The CDR3, as DNA: TGTGCCAGCTCCCTCAGGGGCTATGGCTACACCTTC.

The J gene is TRBJ1-4, the V gene TRBV10-3, with unresolved D. V lost 0 bases to trimming and J lost 0 bases, with 8 bases between them. CDR3 length: 16 residues. Germline values: CDR1 ENHRY, CDR2 SYGVKD. The DNA for the CDR3 is TGTGCCATCAGTGAGTCATTGGGAGCAACTAATGAAAAACTGTTTTTT. As protein: CAISESLGATNEKLFF.

The chain combines TRBV15 with TRBJ2-7; 7 positions agree with TRBD2. The J segment lost 4 bases and the V segment lost 2 bases, leaving 8 bases of the junction unmatched. The CDR3 spans 15 residues. In germline, CDR1 is LNHNV, CDR2 YYDKDF (reference sequence). CDR3 amino acids: CATSRMGPSGYEQYF. In DNA form, the CDR3 reads TGTGCCACCAGCAGAATGGGGCCTAGCGGATACGAGCAGTACTTC.

The chain couples TRBV4-1 to TRBJ2-7, with 10 positions matching TRBD2. In germline, CDR1 is MGHRA, CDR2 YSYEKL. Unmatched junction bases numbered 5, after V lost 1 base and J lost 2 bases. This CDR3 contains 16 residues. The CDR3 coding sequence is TGCGCCAGCAGCCAAGGGACTAGCGGACCAACCTACGAGCAGTACTTC. Translated: CASSQGTSGPTYEQYF.

The chain is built from TRBV28 and TRBJ1-2, with a possible D match to TRBD1 (6 bases). Trimming removed 8 bases at V and 1 base at J, with 14 bases between. This CDR3 has 14 residues. Germline V gene sequence: CDR1 MDHEN, CDR2 SYDVKM. CDR3 DNA: TGTGCCAGCCTCCCGGGCAGGGGTAACTATGGCTACACCTTC. Protein: CASLPGRGNYGYTF.

The chain joins TRBV15 to TRBJ1-3; D call uncertain. The CDR3 length is 16 residues. Germline CDR1 and CDR2: LNHNV and YYDKDF (reference sequence). V lost 3 bases to trimming and J lost 2 bases, with 14 bases between them. For the CDR3, the DNA is TGTGCCACCAGCAGGGCAAGTGAAGTCCCTGGAAACACCATATATTTT. This sequence encodes CATSRASEVPGNTIYF.

This clone was detected once. The rearrangement joins TRBV2 to TRBJ1-4, with D possibly TRBD1 on 5 matching bases. CDR1 and CDR2 (germline): SNHLY, FYNNEI. The CDR3 consists of 14 residues. V lost 4 bases to trimming and J lost 3 bases, with 9 bases between them. CDR3: CASSVAGPNEKLFF. For the CDR3, the DNA is TGTGCCAGCAGTGTGGCAGGGCCTAATGAAAAACTGTTTTTT.

The chain recombines TRBV24-1 with TRBJ2-2; possibly TRBD1 for D (5 bases). Germline loops: CDR1 KGHDR, CDR2 SFDVKD. The CDR3 length is 14 residues. With 5 bases removed from V and 0 bases from J, the gap between germline ends came to 6 bases. Written as DNA, the CDR3 is TGTGCCACCAGTGGACAGACGAACACCGGGGAGCTGTTTTTT. It translates to CATSGQTNTGELFF.

This clone showed up just once. V usage is TRBV19 and J usage is TRBJ1-6, with 9 bases that match TRBD1. Unmatched junction bases numbered 9, after V lost 5 bases and J lost 7 bases. Germline CDR1 is LNHDA and CDR2 is SQIVND (reference sequence). The CDR3 spans 16 residues. Written as DNA, the CDR3 is TGTGCCAGTAGTGGCGGGACAGGGATCGGGAATTCACCCCTCCACTTT. This codes for CASSGGTGIGNSPLHF.

The CDR3 sequence: CASNGQSYNEQFF. In DNA form, the CDR3 reads TGTGCCAGCAACGGACAGTCCTACAATGAGCAGTTCTTC. J is TRBJ2-1 and V is TRBV6-5; maybe TRBD1 (6 bases). V shed 7 bases and J shed 1 base, with 8 bases lying between them. From germline, CDR1 is MNHEY and CDR2 SVGAGI. This CDR3 spans 13 amino acids.

V gene TRBV18 combines with J gene TRBJ2-7; D gene ambiguous. CDR1 and CDR2 from the germline V gene are KGHSH and LQKENI. V was pared by 1 base and J by 2 bases, with 6 bases between. The CDR3 has 13 residues. CDR3 sequence reads: CASSPLGTYEQYF. The CDR3 DNA follows: TGTGCCAGCTCACCACTCGGTACCTACGAGCAGTACTTC. Variable domain in full (rest from reference TRBV18 and TRBJ2-7): NAGVMQNPRHLVRRRGQEARLRCSPMKGHSHVYWYRQLPEEGLKFMVYLQKENIIDESGMPKERFSAEFPKEGPSILRIQQVVRGDSAAYFCASSPLGTYEQYFGPGTRLTVT.

The chain links TRBV3-1 (or the pseudogene TRBV3-2) to TRBJ2-2; 8 bases match TRBD2. The germline CDR1 and CDR2 sequences are LGHDT and YNNKEL (reference sequence). V lost 3 bases to trimming and J lost 4 bases; unmatched junction nucleotides: 7. The CDR3 is made up of 16 amino acids. CDR3 region: CASSHQREGGTGELFF. Written as DNA, the CDR3 is TGTGCCAGCAGCCATCAACGGGAGGGCGGCACCGGGGAGCTGTTTTTT.

The V gene is TRBV7-8, the J gene TRBJ2-7; maybe TRBD1 (6 bases). The CDR3 length is 15 residues. Germline V lookup: CDR1 SGHVS, CDR2 FQNEAQ. The V end lost 1 base, the J end lost 0 bases, and 10 bases lay between the germline ends. CDR3 sequence: CASSLEQGSSYEQYF. The CDR3 nucleotides read TGTGCCAGCAGCTTAGAACAGGGCAGCTCCTACGAGCAGTACTTC. The variable domain in full, completed from reference TRBV7-8 and TRBJ2-7, reads GAGVSQSPRYKVAKRGQDVALRCDPISGHVSLFWYQQALGQGPEFLTYFQNEAQLDKSGLPSDRFFAERPEGSVSTLKIQRTQQEDSAVYLCASSLEQGSSYEQYFGPGTRLTVT.

This clone was counted once. The rearrangement uses TRBV28 and TRBJ2-3; D is ambiguous. Trimming cost V 2 bases and J 1 base, with 13 bases left between them. The germline gives CDR1 MDHEN, CDR2 SYDVKM. The CDR3 sequence is 16 residues long. CDR3 DNA: TGTGCCAGCAGTTTAATTCAAGGCGGTGGCACAGATACGCAGTATTTT. This sequence encodes CASSLIQGGGTDTQYF. Variable domain in full (rest from reference TRBV28 and TRBJ2-3): DVKVTQSSRYLVKRTGEKVFLECVQDMDHENMFWYRQDPGLGLRLIYFSYDVKMKEKGDIPEGYSVSREKKERFSLILESASTNQTSMYLCASSLIQGGGTDTQYFGPGTRLTVL.

V usage is TRBV6-5 and J usage is TRBJ1-1; 7 nucleotides align to TRBD1. Germline V CDR1 and CDR2: MNHEY, SVGAGI. V lost 9 bases, J lost 4 bases, and 8 bases stayed unmatched. The CDR3 consists of 13 residues. The CDR3 protein is CASDTGAGTEAFF. CDR3 nucleotides: TGTGCCAGTGACACAGGGGCTGGCACTGAAGCTTTCTTT.

V gene TRBV4-2 combines with J gene TRBJ1-3, with 8 bases matching TRBD1. Germline V gene lookup returns CDR1 LGHNA and CDR2 YNFKEQ. The CDR3 sequence is 18 residues long. With V trimmed by 2 bases and J by 0 bases, 9 bases remained unmatched. CDR3 protein: CASSQQGAVSVSGNTIYF. DNA for the CDR3: TGTGCCAGCAGCCAACAGGGGGCCGTTAGTGTCTCTGGAAACACCATATATTTT.

The V and J genes are TRBV25-1 and TRBJ2-7, with D possibly matching TRBD1 (5 bases). In germline, CDR1 is MGHDK, CDR2 SYGVNS. The CDR3 totals 15 residues. The V end was cut by 1 base, the J end by 6 bases, with 16 bases between. The CDR3 protein is CASSELGQGYREQYF. In DNA, the CDR3 is TGTGCCAGCAGTGAATTGGGGCAGGGATACCGCGAGCAGTACTTC.

This chain links TRBV5-6 with TRBJ2-3; 8 bases are a match to TRBD1. Germline CDR1 SGHDT, CDR2 YYEEEE. The length of the CDR3 is 14 residues. The J segment lost 4 bases and the V segment lost 2 bases, leaving 3 bases of the junction unmatched. The CDR3 is CASSLGQGPDTQYF. Here the CDR3 DNA reads TGTGCCAGCAGCTTAGGACAGGGCCCAGATACGCAGTATTTT.